The entry below describes one T cell receptor beta chain. Its antigen is unidentified. These data belong to a study of graft-versus-host responses after intestinal transplantation. Trimming shortened V by 4 bases and J by 13 bases, and 14 bases separated the two germline ends. Germline CDR1 is SGHRS and CDR2 is YFSETQ. This CDR3 is 11 amino acids long. Sequencing used immunoSEQ multiplex PCR; TCRdb keeps in-frame clones, though not all of them. This sample has roughly 98,000 clones; approximately 92% occur once, and the top ten carry 1.1%. The chain recombines TRBV5-1 with TRBJ2-5, with TRBD2 as a possible D gene (5 bases). The material was unstimulated CD8+ T cells sorted from spleen or lymph node cells, obtained before transplant. This TCR was sampled from a human donor who was the organ donor for an intestinal transplant. The CDR3 DNA reads TGCGCCAGCAGCCCCCGACTATCCGGGTACTTC. Amino acids: CASSPRLSGYF.